This T cell receptor (beta chain) was identified during a study of T cell responses to AZD1222 COVID-19 vaccine. Study context: Combined were second doses at about 4 or about 12 weeks. Study-level results: CD4 TCRs linked to vaccination spanned spike, dominating at 160-218 and 743-854. Baseline seropositivity characterized only a handful of AZD1222 recipients.

This CDR3 contains 11 residues. The V gene lost 3 bases and the J gene lost 5 bases, with 4 bases spanning the gap. Clones were sequenced by immunoSEQ multiplex PCR, and TCRdb holds only the in-frame ones, with some missing. This table has about 120,000 clones, 80% to 90% appearing once. To note about this clone: Its antigen remains unidentified.

The sequencing used peripheral blood, collected on day 0 of AZD1222 vaccination. J is TRBJ2-5 and V is TRBV23-1, with D unclear. TRBV23-1 belongs to the ORF category, with a function that is uncertain. This receptor was taken from an adult in good health. CDR3: CASSQVETQYF. CDR3 DNA: TGCGCCAGCAGTCAGGTTGAGACCCAGTACTTC.